A selection of T cell receptor beta chains follows, all from one sample in a study of tumor-infiltrating lymphocytes in primary liver carcinoma. TCRdb ran MiXCR on the multiplex PCR reads and lists one entry per CDR3 protein. Counted here are tens of thousands of distinct CDR3 sequences, around 84% occurring once; the ten biggest clones make up 40% to 50%. Input material: liver tumor tissue from sampling region 3. The source of these receptors is a man aged 40-55 years with primary liver carcinoma and hepatitis B virus infection. CDR3s include the opening cysteine and the closing phenylalanine or tryptophan. The D gene is left open where the match is weak. Clone size is not always given. Where it is, it says once, few, many or a class for expanded clones.

d_call,v_call,clone_size,j_call,cdr3_nt,cdr3_aa
.,TRBV4-1,once,TRBJ2-3,TGTGCCAGCAGCCAAGATCCGACTAACGGGGTTAGCACAGGTACGCAGTATTTT,CASSQDPTNGVSTGTQYF
.,TRBV6-2/TRBV6-3,once,TRBJ2-5,TGTGCCAGCACCCAATCACGGGGCGGTCAAGAGACCCAGTACTTC,CASTQSRGGQETQYF
TRBD1,TRBV4-1,.,TRBJ2-7,TGCGCCAGCTGCCAAGAAGTAGGGACAGGGAAGTATGAGCAGTACTTC,CASCQEVGTGKYEQYF
TRBD1,TRBV5-1,.,TRBJ2-1,TGCGCCAACAGCTTGGGGGACAGTGGATATGAGCAGTTCTTC,CANSLGDSGYEQFF
.,TRBV10-2,.,TRBJ1-1,TGCGCCAGTAAATCAGGGAGAAGGAACACTGAAGTTTTCTTT,CASKSGRRNTEVFF
.,TRBV4-1,.,TRBJ2-1,TGCGCCAGCATCCCGGGATGGTGGTATGAACAGTTCTTC,CASIPGWWYEQFF
.,TRBV10-3,.,TRBJ1-1,TGTACTATCAGTCCAGGGGTCGCTGAAGCTTTCTTT,CTISPGVAEAFF
.,TRBV18,.,TRBJ1-1,TGTACCAGCTCACCCTTACCAGGCTCTGAAGCTTTCTTT,CTSSPLPGSEAFF
.,TRBV11-2,.,TRBJ2-7,TGTGCCAGCGGAAGGGAAACGGACGAGCAGTACTTC,CASGRETDEQYF
.,TRBV12-3/TRBV12-4,.,TRBJ1-5,TGTGCCAGCGGTCTTGGGCAAGGAAGCAATCAGCCGCAGCATTTT,CASGLGQGSNQPQHF
.,TRBV4-3,.,TRBJ2-7,TGCGCCATTAGCCAAGATCGGGAGACTCCCTACGAGCAGTACTTT,CAISQDRETPYEQYF
.,TRBV29-1,many,TRBJ1-5,TGCGGCGTGAGAGCCGGGGGTTTCAATCAGCCCCCGCATTTT,CGVRAGGFNQPPHF
TRBD2,TRBV4-3,few,TRBJ2-1,TGCGCCAGCAGCCAAGACGGGACTAGGCGGAACGAGCAGTTCTTC,CASSQDGTRRNEQFF
TRBD2,TRBV5-4,.,TRBJ2-3,TGTGGCAGTAGCCCCCTACTGACTAGCGGGAGCACAGATACGCAGTATTTT,CGSSPLLTSGSTDTQYF
.,TRBV12-3/TRBV12-4,.,TRBJ2-1,TGTGCCAGCAGCCACACCGCTGGAAACCTTTACAATGGGCAGTTCTTC,CASSHTAGNLYNGQFF
.,TRBV28,many,TRBJ2-4,TGTGCCAGCTCCCTTCGCGGGCGCGCGAGAAACATTCAGTACTTC,CASSLRGRARNIQYF
.,TRBV6-6,.,TRBJ2-2,TGTGTCAGCAATAAGAACACCGGGGAGTTGTTTTTT,CVSNKNTGELFF
.,TRBV14,.,TRBJ2-1,TGTGCCAGCAGCCAGTTCCCAGTGGGAAACAATGAGCAGTTCTTC,CASSQFPVGNNEQFF
TRBD2,TRBV4-2,few,TRBJ2-7,TGTGCCAGCAGTGGAAAATCGGGACTTGCGGGAGGGCCACATGAGCAGTACTTC,CASSGKSGLAGGPHEQYF
TRBD1,TRBV5-1,many,TRBJ2-2,TGCGCCAGCAGCTTGGCTGGACAGGACACCGGGGAGCTGTTTTTT,CASSLAGQDTGELFF
.,TRBV10-3,.,TRBJ2-7,TGTGCCATCAGTGGAGTCGGGCAAGAGCAATACTTC,CAISGVGQEQYF
.,TRBV10-3,medium-sized,TRBJ1-3,TGTGCCATCAGTGAGTCGGGTGTCCCCTTTAGGGGAGAAGGAAACACCATATATTTT,CAISESGVPFRGEGNTIYF
TRBD2,TRBV11-2,.,TRBJ2-5,TGTGCCAGCAGTCAAACTCCTGGCGGGGGGGAAGTGACCCAATACTTC,CASSQTPGGGEVTQYF
.,TRBV10-3,.,TRBJ2-3,TGTGCCATCGGGGCAGGAGTTAGCACAGATACGCAGTATTTT,CAIGAGVSTDTQYF
TRBD1,TRBV24-1,many,TRBJ2-1,TGTGCCACCAGTGATTTGCGCCGGGACAGGGGGGACAATGAGCAGTTCTTC,CATSDLRRDRGDNEQFF
TRBD2,TRBV11-2,.,TRBJ2-1,TGTGACAGCAGCATAGAGCTCCTAGCGGGAATGAATGAGCAGCTCTTC,CDSSIELLAGMNEQLF
TRBD1,TRBV10-2,.,TRBJ1-2,TGCGTTAGCACCGGGACAGCCTATGGCTACACCTTC,CVSTGTAYGYTF
TRBD1,TRBV6-5,medium-sized,TRBJ2-7,TGTGCCAGCAGTTACATGTTGGGACAGGGCAACTACGAGCAGTACTTC,CASSYMLGQGNYEQYF
TRBD2,TRBV4-1,.,TRBJ2-3,TGCAACAGCAGCCAACGACTAGCGGGAGGCACAGATACGCAGTATTTT,CNSSQRLAGGTDTQYF
.,TRBV7-2,.,TRBJ2-3,TGTGCCAGCAGCTCCGAGACAAGCACAGATACGCAGTATTTT,CASSSETSTDTQYF
.,TRBV29-1,.,TRBJ2-5,TGCAGCTTTGAAACGGACAGGGAGCGGGGTGGGACCCAGTACTTC,CSFETDRERGGTQYF
.,TRBV7-3,once,TRBJ2-1,TGCGCCGGCAGCCCCGGTGGGGGGGCCATAGATGAACAGTTCTTC,CAGSPGGGAIDEQFF
TRBD1,TRBV28,.,TRBJ2-7,TGTGCCAGCAGTTTAAGGGGACAGGGGACCTACGAGCAGTATTTC,CASSLRGQGTYEQYF
TRBD2,TRBV6-2/TRBV6-3,.,TRBJ2-1,TGCGCCACCAGTTTGGTGGCTAGCGGAACCCTTAAAAGTGAGCAGTTCTTC,CATSLVASGTLKSEQFF
.,TRBV11-2,.,TRBJ2-7,TGTGCCAGCAGCTTCATACAGTGGGCCGTATATAACGAGCAGTACTTC,CASSFIQWAVYNEQYF
TRBD2,TRBV11-2,.,TRBJ2-5,TGTGCCAGAAGCCTAACTCCTGGCGGGGGGGAAGTGACCCAGTACTTC,CARSLTPGGGEVTQYF
TRBD2,TRBV6-1,.,TRBJ2-2,TGTGCCGGCAGTGAAAGGACTAGATGGGTCGGGGAGCTGTTCTTT,CAGSERTRWVGELFF
TRBD1,TRBV6-5,.,TRBJ2-7,TGTGCCAGCCCCCTCGAGACAGGGTATAACGAGCAGTACTTC,CASPLETGYNEQYF
.,TRBV6-6,.,TRBJ2-7,TGTGCCAGCAGCGGCGAAGCGGGCGGTATCGGGCAGTACTTC,CASSGEAGGIGQYF
.,TRBV9,many,TRBJ2-2,TGTGCCAGCAGCGTAGATTCCGGGGAGCTGTTTTTT,CASSVDSGELFF
TRBD2,TRBV6-2/TRBV6-3,few,TRBJ2-1,TGTGCCAGCAGTCTACACCTTAGGACTAGCCTAGGTGAGCAGCTCTTC,CASSLHLRTSLGEQLF
.,TRBV10-2,.,TRBJ2-3,TGCGCCAGCACTCCGGCAGATATGCAATATTTT,CASTPADMQYF
.,TRBV10-3,medium-sized,TRBJ1-1,TGTGCCATCAGTGAGGAGGACTTCACTGAAGCTTTCTTT,CAISEEDFTEAFF
TRBD1,TRBV5-4,.,TRBJ2-7,TGTGCCAGCAGCTTGGGAGGGGGGACAGGGTCCTACGAGCGGTACTTC,CASSLGGGTGSYERYF
TRBD1,TRBV18,.,TRBJ2-5,TGTGCCAGCTCACTAAGGACAGGCGGGTGTGAGAAGACCCAGTACTTC,CASSLRTGGCEKTQYF
.,TRBV11-2,.,TRBJ2-1,TGTGCTAGCGGCTTATACCGGCTAGTTAGTGAGCAGATCTTC,CASGLYRLVSEQIF
.,TRBV7-9,.,TRBJ2-1,TGTGCCAGCAGCTTACCATATCAGGGGCCTAAAACAATTGAACGGTTCTTC,CASSLPYQGPKTIERFF
.,TRBV12-3/TRBV12-4,.,TRBJ2-1,TGTGCCAGCAGTTTCCCGCGAAGTAGCTCCTACAATGAGCGGTTCTTC,CASSFPRSSSYNERFF
TRBD2,TRBV11-2,.,TRBJ2-5,TGTGCCAGTAGCTCAGATACGTGGTCTAGCGGGAGAGGAGAGACCCAGTACTTC,CASSSDTWSSGRGETQYF
TRBD1,TRBV6-1,.,TRBJ2-1,TGTACCAGCAGTGAACCCGACAGGGGAGGAGAGCAGTTCTTC,CTSSEPDRGGEQFF
.,TRBV20-1,.,TRBJ2-5,TGCAGTGTTAGTGTCAGGGGCCAAGAGACCCAGTACTTC,CSVSVRGQETQYF
TRBD1,TRBV4-1,.,TRBJ1-5,TGCGCCAGCAGCCAAGAAGGCGGACAGGTCGATCAGCCCCACCATTTT,CASSQEGGQVDQPHHF
.,TRBV28,.,TRBJ2-1,TGTGCCAGCAGTTTATGGACGGTACATGAGCAGTTCTTC,CASSLWTVHEQFF
TRBD1,TRBV6-1,many,TRBJ2-2,TGTGCCAGCAAGACAGGGAGCGACACCGGGGAGCTGTTTTTT,CASKTGSDTGELFF
.,TRBV10-2,.,TRBJ2-7,TGCGCCAGCAGTGTGCCTCACCGAATCTACGAGCAGTACTTC,CASSVPHRIYEQYF